Below are 20 T cell receptor beta chains sequenced from a single sample in a study of T cells in Graves' hyperthyroidism and ophthalmopathy. Amplified TCR beta CDR3 regions came from RNA transcripts. An initial round of RT-PCR targeting the TCR CDR3 relied on the HTBI primer set. TCRdb analysed the multiplex PCR reads with MiXCR anew, one entry per CDR3 protein. The sample consists of fewer than 650,000 distinct CDR3 sequences, 35% to 50% of them appearing once. Sequenced material: peripheral blood or thyroid tissue (not recorded which). These receptors were taken from an adult woman with Graves' disease, either hyperthyroidism or ophthalmopathy (not recorded which).

V and J are TRBV2 and TRBJ2-7; 10 bases agree with TRBD2. V shed 8 bases and J 0 bases; nucleotides not matched to a gene: 7. The CDR3 extends over 15 amino acids. CDR1 and CDR2 from the germline V gene are SNHLY and FYNNEI. The CDR3 DNA sequence: TGTGCCAGCGGGCTGGCTAGCGGGAGCTCCTACGAGCAGTACTTC. This encodes CASGLASGSSYEQYF.

The chain is built from TRBV4-3 and TRBJ1-1; D uncertain. The germline gives CDR1 LGHNA, CDR2 YSLEER. V shed 5 bases and J shed 6 bases, with 13 bases lying between them. The CDR3 is 13 residues long. CDR3: CASSGSMGSEAFF. The CDR3 DNA reads as TGCGCCAGCAGCGGCTCCATGGGCTCTGAAGCTTTCTTT.

The chain employs TRBV29-1 and TRBJ1-1, with 8 bases identical to TRBD1. This CDR3 contains 13 residues. The trim removed 7 bases at V and 4 bases at J, leaving 8 bases unmatched. Germline-derived CDR1 and CDR2 are SQVTM and ANQGSEA. The CDR3 DNA reads as TGCAGCGCCCGGACAGGGCGTTCCACTGAAGCTTTCTTT. It encodes CSARTGRSTEAFF.

This chain links TRBV7-9 with TRBJ1-5, with 8 bases lining up with TRBD1. The ends lost 1 base at V and 6 bases at J; junction bases unmatched: 8. Germline loops: CDR1 SEHNR, CDR2 FQNEAQ (reference sequence). The CDR3 contains 16 residues. Here the CDR3 DNA reads TGTGCCAGCAGCTTAGGGCGGCAGGGGGCTTTTCAGCCCCAGCATTTT. It codes for CASSLGRQGAFQPQHF.

This clonotype was seen many times. The chain has TRBV7-9 and TRBJ2-7; D is perhaps TRBD1 (6 bases). Trimming removed 5 bases at V and 1 base at J, with 15 bases between. The germline gives CDR1 SEHNR, CDR2 FQNEAQ (reference sequence). CDR3 length: 15 amino acids. CDR3 DNA: TGTGCCAGCAGCCCGACAGGCTCCCTATCCTACGAGCAGTACTTC. This gives the protein CASSPTGSLSYEQYF.

In DNA form, the CDR3 reads TGTGCCAGCAGAAACCGGGGGCGAGGCACTGAAGCTTTCTTT. Protein: CASRNRGRGTEAFF. The chain has TRBV6-5 and TRBJ1-1, with D possibly TRBD1 on 6 matching bases. Germline V lookup: CDR1 MNHEY, CDR2 SVGAGI. The CDR3 contains 14 residues. V lost 6 bases to trimming and J lost 4 bases, with 15 bases between them.

Concerning this clonotype: Possible read error: a much larger clone is one base away. This chain links TRBV7-9 with TRBJ2-5; D is possibly TRBD2 (7 bases). The germline CDR1 and CDR2 sequences are SEHNR and FQNEAQ (reference sequence). CDR3 length equals 16 residues. The CDR3 DNA reads TGTGCCAGCAGCCAAGGAGGGGGGGGCCACCAAGAGGCCCAGTACTTC. It encodes CASSQGGGGHQEAQYF.

This clonotype was counted at least ten times. The CDR3 DNA reads TGTGCCATCAGCTTGGGACAGGGTACGGACACTGAAGCTTTCTTT. It codes for CAISLGQGTDTEAFF. J is TRBJ1-1 and V is TRBV10-3; 9 bases fit TRBD1. This CDR3 spans 15 amino acids. V shed 6 bases, J shed 3 bases, and the junction held 8 bases outside the gene matches. Germline lookup yields CDR1 ENHRY and CDR2 SYGVKD.

This clonotype was recorded many times. This sequence joins TRBV24-1 and TRBJ1-5; 7 bases agree with TRBD1. V trimming: 3 bases; J trimming: 5 bases; junction bases outside the gene matches: 3. CDR1 and CDR2 (germline): KGHDR, SFDVKD. This CDR3 spans 14 amino acids. The CDR3 DNA follows: TGTGCCACCAGTGATCTTACAGGGGATCAGCCCCAGCATTTT. Its protein is CATSDLTGDQPQHF.

This clonotype was found a few times. V is TRBV30 and J is TRBJ1-2, with D perhaps TRBD1 (5 bases). Germline CDR1 GTSNPN, CDR2 SVGIG (reference sequence). Trimming shortened V by 3 bases and J by 6 bases, and 14 bases separated the two germline ends. This CDR3 contains 13 residues. The DNA for the CDR3 is TGTGCCTGGAGGGAAACAGGCTGGGATGGCTACACCTTC. This gives the protein CAWRETGWDGYTF. The full variable domain, its missing parts supplied by reference TRBV30 and TRBJ1-2, is SQTIHQWPATLVQPVGSPLSLECTVEGTSNPNLYWYRQAAGRGLQLLFYSVGIGQISSEVPQNLSASRPQDRQFILSSKKLLLSDSGFYLCAWRETGWDGYTFGSGTRLTVV.

In this sample, this clonotype turned up a few times. The genes are TRBV2 and TRBJ2-5; TRBD2 aligns across 12 bases. CDR1 is SNHLY, CDR2 FYNNEI, per germline. The CDR3 is 12 residues long. This chain's CDR3 is CAQGLAGETQYF. The CDR3 DNA is TGTGCTCAGGGACTAGCGGGAGAGACCCAGTACTTC.

CDR3: CASSQWRQPQHF. The CDR3 DNA reads TGTGCCAGCAGCCAGTGGCGGCAGCCCCAGCATTTT. V and J are TRBV14 and TRBJ1-5; unclear D gene. The CDR3 length is 12 residues. V lost 3 bases, J lost 7 bases, and 7 bases lay in between. The germline gives CDR1 SGHDN, CDR2 FVKESK.

This sequence joins TRBV6-5 and TRBJ1-1; TRBD1 might be the D (5 bases). This CDR3 has 14 amino acids. V shed 2 bases and J shed 0 bases, with 7 bases lying between them. Germline V CDR1 and CDR2: MNHEY, SVGAGI. In nucleotides, the CDR3 is TGTGCCAGCAGTTACGACAGCATGAACACTGAAGCTTTCTTT. Translated: CASSYDSMNTEAFF.

At least ten counts were recorded for this clonotype. The V gene is TRBV10-2, the J gene TRBJ2-7, with 7 positions matching TRBD2. Trimming cost V 3 bases and J 2 bases; bases outside gene matches: 4. CDR3 length: 14 residues. Germline lookup yields CDR1 WSHSY and CDR2 SAAADI. CDR3 in amino acids: CASSDRAGAYEQYF. In DNA, the CDR3 is TGCGCCAGCAGTGACAGGGCGGGGGCCTACGAGCAGTACTTC.

In its sample, this clonotype was seen once. This sequence joins TRBV12-3 or TRBV12-4 and TRBJ2-7; D unclear. The V end was cut by 5 bases, the J end by 3 bases, with 14 bases between. This CDR3 spans 14 amino acids. The CDR3 loop is CASSLTPHSYEQYF. In DNA form, the CDR3 reads TGTGCCAGCAGTCTCACGCCCCACAGCTACGAGCAGTACTTC.

This chain joins TRBV12-3 or TRBV12-4 and TRBJ1-1, with 8 positions matching TRBD1. J lost 4 bases, V lost 4 bases, and 14 bases had no gene match. The CDR3 consists of 17 residues. The CDR3 region has the DNA TGTGCCAGCAGTTCAAGAAAGACAGGGGAGGGTATCACTGAAGCTTTCTTT. Translation gives CASSSRKTGEGITEAFF.

This clonotype was detected ten times or more. This chain connects TRBV14 to TRBJ2-7, with 9 positions matching TRBD2. Germline CDR1 SGHDN, CDR2 FVKESK. CDR3 length equals 15 residues. J gave up 0 bases and V 4 bases, and 4 bases lay outside the gene matches. The DNA of the CDR3 is TGTGCCAGCAGCCGAGGCGGGAGGGCCTCCTACGAGCAGTACTTC. This encodes CASSRGGRASYEQYF.

The chain has TRBV7-9 and TRBJ2-5, with 12 bases fitting TRBD2. The CDR3 is 17 amino acids. With V trimmed by 0 bases and J by 0 bases, 2 bases remained unmatched. CDR1 is SEHNR, CDR2 FQNEAQ, per germline (reference sequence). CDR3 in amino acids: CASSLAGLAGYQETQYF. In nucleotides, the CDR3 is TGTGCCAGCAGCTTAGCCGGACTAGCGGGATACCAAGAGACCCAGTACTTC.

This clonotype has ten or more counts. The chain recombines TRBV20-1 with TRBJ1-1; no clear D. This CDR3 spans 15 amino acids. Per the germline V gene, CDR1 is DFQATT and CDR2 is SNEGSKA (reference sequence). Trimming removed 4 bases from V and 0 bases from J, with 15 bases in between. The CDR3 is CSAIRLLQLNTEAFF. CDR3 DNA: TGCAGTGCTATCCGCCTTTTACAGTTGAACACTGAAGCTTTCTTT.

A single count supports this clonotype. The missing conserved phenylalanine or tryptophan at the end of this CDR3 makes a read error likely. The chain has TRBV11-2 and TRBJ1-5, with D possibly being TRBD1 (5 bases). Germline CDR1 SGHAT, CDR2 FQNNGV. The V and J ends lost 6 bases and 0 bases respectively, with 12 bases between them. The CDR3 is 15 residues long. CDR3 residues: CASRTVLYSNQPQHS. Here the CDR3 DNA reads TGTGCCAGCAGGACAGTTCTTTATAGCAATCAGCCCCAGCATTCT.